This TCR beta chain was documented in a study of cytomegalovirus exposure and HLA in healthy donors. Across the study: Around 85 million unique TCRs from HLA-typed donors were held in an early data release.

Germline V gene sequence: CDR1 MDHEN, CDR2 SYDVKM. V dropped 3 bases and J dropped 4; count of bases not matched to a gene: 8. The CDR3 extends over 15 amino acids. Comment on this clone: What it binds is unknown.

Study results and caveats: Highest at DRB1 and lowest at HLA-C, TCR association rates differed among HLA loci in a later analysis.

The PCR ran on 60 Vbeta and 13 Jbeta primers. In the study's own analysis: The count from a later analysis was roughly 80 million unique TCR beta chains, about 10 million of them shared. Sequencing was performed with immunoSEQ multiplex PCR; in TCRdb, only in-frame clones are kept and a portion is missing. That table is the source of V, J and clone size, and D and trimming were worked out from the DNA. The sample includes 200,000 to 300,000 clones, roughly four fifths of them seen just once. Sequencing was done on a sample of PBMCs. The genes are TRBV28 and TRBJ1-2; the match to TRBD1 covers 7 bases. The clonotype comes from a woman aged 40-49 years in good health and CMV-seropositive. In DNA form, the CDR3 reads TGTGCCAGCAGTTTGGCCCCGGGACAGCTCTATGGCTACACCTTC. As protein: CASSLAPGQLYGYTF.